This T cell receptor beta chain was sequenced in a study of T cell repertoires in cytomegalovirus infection. Study overall: Alongside well-studied HLA-B-restricted CMV epitopes, recently identified HLA-C-restricted CMV epitopes were also used. Public TCR beta signatures indicated both CMV infection and matching HLA type. Study-wide points: What dominated the ex vivo response were HLA-C-restricted CMV-specific TCR beta clonotypes. There were carriers of CMV plus the relevant HLA, and cumulative public TCR beta family frequency identified them.

Each CDR3 protein gets one entry after TCRdb re-called the reads with MiXCR. The profile shows about 830,000 distinct CDR3 sequences, over 25% of them singletons. Comments on this clonotype: Its specificity is unknown.

Trimming removed 0 bases from V and 4 bases from J; junction bases left unmatched: 6. The CDR3 spans 16 residues. The germline V gene encodes CDR1 LNHDA and CDR2 SQIVND (reference sequence). The V gene is TRBV19, the J gene TRBJ1-2; TRBD1 aligns across 9 bases. The clonotype was recovered from a human donor in good health (CMV status not recorded). Some clones in this sample may be carry-over from other donors' samples. Source: cultured CD8+ T cells from PBMCs, taken from culture after CMV antigen stimulation. The CDR3 reads CASSIDPGTGIYGYTF. Written as DNA, the CDR3 is TGTGCCAGTAGTATAGACCCCGGGACAGGGATCTATGGCTACACCTTC.